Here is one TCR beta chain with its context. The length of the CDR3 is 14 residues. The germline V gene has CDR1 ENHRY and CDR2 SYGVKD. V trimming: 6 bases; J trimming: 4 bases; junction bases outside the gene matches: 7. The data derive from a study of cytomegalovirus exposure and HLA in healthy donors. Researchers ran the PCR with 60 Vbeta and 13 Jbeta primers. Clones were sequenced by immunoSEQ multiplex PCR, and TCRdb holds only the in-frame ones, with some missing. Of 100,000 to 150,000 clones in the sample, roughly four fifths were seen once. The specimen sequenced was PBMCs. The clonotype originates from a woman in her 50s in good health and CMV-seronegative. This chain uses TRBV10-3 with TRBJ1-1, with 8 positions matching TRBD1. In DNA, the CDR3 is TGTGCCATCAGGGACAGGGTAGGGACCACTGAAGCTTTCTTT. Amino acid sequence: CAIRDRVGTTEAFF.